These T cell receptor beta chains were read from a single sample in a study of T cells in Graves' hyperthyroidism and ophthalmopathy. TCRdb analysed the multiplex PCR reads with MiXCR anew, one entry per CDR3 protein. The table shows about 560,000 distinct CDR3 sequences, with about 45% occurring only once. Input material: peripheral blood or thyroid tissue (not recorded which). The receptors derive from a young woman with Graves' hyperthyroidism. The CDR3 runs from the conserved cysteine through the conserved F or W. The order of the fields is clone size, V gene, D gene, J gene, CDR3 DNA, CDR3 protein. A D gene is named only where the DNA matches it firmly. The listing skips clone size in some rows; elsewhere it reads once, few, many or a size class.

size: many; V: TRBV29-1; D: TRBD1; J: TRBJ2-2; DNA: TGCAGCGTTTCCCCGGACAGGGAAGGGGAGCTGTTTTTT; CDR3: CSVSPDREGELFF
size: .; V: TRBV2; D: .; J: TRBJ1-1; DNA: TGTGCCAGCAGCGACCCGGCCCTAGGGAACACTGAAGCTTTCTTT; CDR3: CASSDPALGNTEAFF
size: .; V: TRBV12-3/TRBV12-4; D: TRBD2; J: TRBJ2-5; DNA: TGTGCCAGCAGCGACCAGACTAGCGGGGCAACCTACGCGACCCAGTACTTC; CDR3: CASSDQTSGATYATQYF
size: few; V: TRBV20-1; D: .; J: TRBJ1-1; DNA: TGCAGTGCTAGAGATCAGCCGGGCCGGACTGAAGCTTTCTTT; CDR3: CSARDQPGRTEAFF
size: .; V: TRBV2; D: .; J: TRBJ1-2; DNA: TGTGCCAGCAGCTCGGACCCGTCGCTTGGTGGCTACACCTTC; CDR3: CASSSDPSLGGYTF
size: .; V: TRBV9; D: .; J: TRBJ2-7; DNA: TGTGCCAGCAGCGCAGGCGGGGCCGGAGAGCAGTACTTC; CDR3: CASSAGGAGEQYF
size: few; V: TRBV25-1; D: .; J: TRBJ2-6; DNA: TGTGCCAGCAGCTGGACACGAAGTTTCGCTGGGGCCAACGTCCTGACTTTC; CDR3: CASSWTRSFAGANVLTF
size: few; V: TRBV7-2; D: .; J: TRBJ2-7; DNA: TGTGCCAGCAGCTTTGACTGGCTCTCCTACGAGCAGTACTTC; CDR3: CASSFDWLSYEQYF
size: many; V: TRBV24-1; D: .; J: TRBJ1-1; DNA: TGTGCCACGGCGGGCGGGGCGAAGAACACTGAAGCTTTCTTT; CDR3: CATAGGAKNTEAFF
size: .; V: TRBV10-3; D: TRBD2; J: TRBJ2-7; DNA: TGTGCCAGCTCCAGAGGGGAGGGAATGGTCCCCTACGAGCAGTACTTC; CDR3: CASSRGEGMVPYEQYF
size: .; V: TRBV20-1; D: TRBD1; J: TRBJ1-4; DNA: TGCAGTGCTAGAGATTGGGACAGGGGTAATGAAAAACTGTTTTTT; CDR3: CSARDWDRGNEKLFF
size: .; V: TRBV7-7; D: TRBD2; J: TRBJ2-5; DNA: TGTGCCAGCAGCGCAAGGACTAGCGGGAGAGCACAGACTAAAGAGACCCAGTACTTC; CDR3: CASSARTSGRAQTKETQYF
size: .; V: TRBV24-1; D: TRBD1; J: TRBJ1-5; DNA: TGTGCCACCCCTCCTAGGACAGGGCTGCAGCCCCAGCATTTT; CDR3: CATPPRTGLQPQHF
size: .; V: TRBV2; D: .; J: TRBJ2-1; DNA: TGTGCCAGCAGTGCGGTTTACAATGAGCAGTTCTTC; CDR3: CASSAVYNEQFF
size: .; V: TRBV12-3/TRBV12-4; D: TRBD1; J: TRBJ1-4; DNA: TGTGCCAGGGCCGGGACAGGGGAAAAACTGTTTTTT; CDR3: CARAGTGEKLFF
size: .; V: TRBV9; D: TRBD1; J: TRBJ2-7; DNA: TGTGCCAGCAGCGTAGGACAGGGCCCCTACGAGCAGTACTTC; CDR3: CASSVGQGPYEQYF
size: .; V: TRBV7-7; D: .; J: TRBJ2-2; DNA: TGTGCCAGCAGCTTAGCGGGGATCCACACCGGGGAGCTGTTTTTT; CDR3: CASSLAGIHTGELFF
size: .; V: TRBV20-1; D: TRBD1; J: TRBJ1-6; DNA: TGCAGTGCTAGAGATGCGGGACAGGACTATAATTCACCCCTCCACTTT; CDR3: CSARDAGQDYNSPLHF
size: .; V: TRBV6-2/TRBV6-3; D: .; J: TRBJ1-2; DNA: TGTGCCAGCACATCCTTACAGGGCGCCTATGGCTACACCTTC; CDR3: CASTSLQGAYGYTF
size: .; V: TRBV5-1; D: .; J: TRBJ2-7; DNA: TGCGCCAGCAGCGTATTAAGCTCCTACGAGCAGTACTTC; CDR3: CASSVLSSYEQYF
size: once; V: TRBV7-2; D: TRBD1; J: TRBJ2-5; DNA: TGTGCCAGCCTTACCCTGGGGGACAGGCGGGGATCGGAGACCCAGTACTTC; CDR3: CASLTLGDRRGSETQYF
size: .; V: TRBV25-1; D: TRBD1; J: TRBJ1-2; DNA: TGTGCCAGCAGCTGGACAGGGGATCTCTATGGCTACACCTTC; CDR3: CASSWTGDLYGYTF
size: .; V: TRBV20-1; D: .; J: TRBJ1-4; DNA: TGCAGTGCTAGACTTACCGCAACTAATGAAAAACTGTTTTTT; CDR3: CSARLTATNEKLFF
size: .; V: TRBV7-3; D: TRBD2; J: TRBJ2-2; DNA: TGTGCCAGCAGAATGACTAGCGGGAAGGACACCGGGGAGCTGTTTTTT; CDR3: CASRMTSGKDTGELFF
size: .; V: TRBV10-3; D: .; J: TRBJ2-5; DNA: TGTGCCAGCAGTTTCCTGACGGGACAAGAGACCCAGTACTTC; CDR3: CASSFLTGQETQYF
size: few; V: TRBV2; D: .; J: TRBJ1-2; DNA: TGTGCCAGCAGTTACTCGGTCCCGTATGGCTACACCTTC; CDR3: CASSYSVPYGYTF
size: few; V: TRBV19; D: .; J: TRBJ1-2; DNA: TGTGCCAGTAGTACGACCCTAGGGGGGGACTATGGCTACACCTTC; CDR3: CASSTTLGGDYGYTF
size: few; V: TRBV19; D: .; J: TRBJ2-7; DNA: TGTGCCAGTAGTATTTATTCCGGGACGGCAACCTACGAGCAGTACTTC; CDR3: CASSIYSGTATYEQYF
size: .; V: TRBV5-1; D: TRBD2; J: TRBJ2-2; DNA: TGCGCCACGACAAGCGGGGGAAACACCGGGGAGCTGTTTTTT; CDR3: CATTSGGNTGELFF
size: .; V: TRBV2; D: .; J: TRBJ2-7; DNA: TGTGCCAGCGTTGAACTCCGGACCTACGAGCAGTACTTC; CDR3: CASVELRTYEQYF
size: .; V: TRBV9; D: TRBD1; J: TRBJ1-2; DNA: TGTGCCAGCAGCGGCCGGGACAGTTTCCGCTACACCTTC; CDR3: CASSGRDSFRYTF
size: many; V: TRBV29-1; D: .; J: TRBJ2-7; DNA: TGCAGCGTTGAAGATGGGGACAACCAAGGCGAGCAGTACTTC; CDR3: CSVEDGDNQGEQYF
size: .; V: TRBV6-5; D: TRBD1; J: TRBJ2-7; DNA: TGTGCCAGCAGTTCCGCAGGGGGCGCGACCGAGCAGTACTTC; CDR3: CASSSAGGATEQYF
size: many; V: TRBV9; D: .; J: TRBJ1-4; DNA: TGTGCCAGCAGCGTAGATGGGCTTCGGGATGAAAAACTGTTTTTT; CDR3: CASSVDGLRDEKLFF
size: .; V: TRBV20-1; D: .; J: TRBJ1-6; DNA: TGCAGTGCCGGGGGTCAGGCTAATTCACCCCTCCACTTT; CDR3: CSAGGQANSPLHF
size: few; V: TRBV6-1; D: .; J: TRBJ1-3; DNA: TGTGCCAGCAGTCTCGGGGGGGCAAACACCATATATTTT; CDR3: CASSLGGANTIYF